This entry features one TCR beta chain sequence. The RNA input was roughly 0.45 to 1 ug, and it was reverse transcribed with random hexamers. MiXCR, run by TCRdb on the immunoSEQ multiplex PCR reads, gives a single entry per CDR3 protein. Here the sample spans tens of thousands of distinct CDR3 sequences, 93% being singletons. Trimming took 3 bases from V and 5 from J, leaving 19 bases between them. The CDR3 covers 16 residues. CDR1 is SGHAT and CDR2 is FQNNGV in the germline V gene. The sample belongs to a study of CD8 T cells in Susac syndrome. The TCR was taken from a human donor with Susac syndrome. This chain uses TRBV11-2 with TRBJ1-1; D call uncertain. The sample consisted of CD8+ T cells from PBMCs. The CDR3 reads CASSFPWPASETEAFF. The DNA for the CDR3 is TGTGCCAGCAGCTTTCCATGGCCGGCTAGTGAGACTGAAGCTTTCTTT.